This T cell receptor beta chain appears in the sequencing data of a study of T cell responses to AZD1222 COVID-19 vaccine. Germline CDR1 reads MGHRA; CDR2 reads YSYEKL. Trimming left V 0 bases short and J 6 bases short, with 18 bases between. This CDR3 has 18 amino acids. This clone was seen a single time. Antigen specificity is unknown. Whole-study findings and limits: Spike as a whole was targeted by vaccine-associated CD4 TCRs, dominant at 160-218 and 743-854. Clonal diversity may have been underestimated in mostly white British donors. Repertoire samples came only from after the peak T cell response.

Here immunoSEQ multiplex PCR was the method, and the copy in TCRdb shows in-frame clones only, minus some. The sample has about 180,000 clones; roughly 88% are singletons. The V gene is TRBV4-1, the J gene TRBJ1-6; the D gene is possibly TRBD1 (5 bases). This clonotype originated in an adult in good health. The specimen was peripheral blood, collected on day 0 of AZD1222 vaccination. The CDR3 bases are TGCGCCAGCAGCCAAGATCTGGGAGGGGCAGCTTTTAATTCACCCCTCCACTTT. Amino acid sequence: CASSQDLGGAAFNSPLHF.